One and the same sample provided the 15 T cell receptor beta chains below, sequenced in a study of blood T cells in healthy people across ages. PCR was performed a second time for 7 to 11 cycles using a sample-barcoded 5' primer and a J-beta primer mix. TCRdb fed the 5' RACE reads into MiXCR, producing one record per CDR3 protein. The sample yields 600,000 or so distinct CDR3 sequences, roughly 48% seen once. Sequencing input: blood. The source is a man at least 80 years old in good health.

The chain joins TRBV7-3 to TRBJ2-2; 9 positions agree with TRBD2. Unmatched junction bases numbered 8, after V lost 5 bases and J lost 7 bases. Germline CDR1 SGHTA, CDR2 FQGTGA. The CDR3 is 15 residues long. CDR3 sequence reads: CASSKEASGVGELFF. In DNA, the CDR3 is TGTGCCAGCAGCAAAGAGGCTAGCGGGGTCGGGGAGCTGTTTTTT.

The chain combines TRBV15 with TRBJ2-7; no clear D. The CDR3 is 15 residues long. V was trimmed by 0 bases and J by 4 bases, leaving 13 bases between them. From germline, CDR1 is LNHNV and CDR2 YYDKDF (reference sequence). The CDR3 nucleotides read TGTGCCACCAGCAGAGATCGCGGTGTTGGATACGAGCAGTACTTC. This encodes CATSRDRGVGYEQYF. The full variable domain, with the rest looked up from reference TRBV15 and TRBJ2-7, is DAMVIQNPRYQVTQFGKPVTLSCSQTLNHNVMYWYQQKSSQAPKLLFHYYDKDFNNEADTPDNFQSRRPNTSFCFLDIRSPGLGDTAMYLCATSRDRGVGYEQYFGPGTRLTVT.

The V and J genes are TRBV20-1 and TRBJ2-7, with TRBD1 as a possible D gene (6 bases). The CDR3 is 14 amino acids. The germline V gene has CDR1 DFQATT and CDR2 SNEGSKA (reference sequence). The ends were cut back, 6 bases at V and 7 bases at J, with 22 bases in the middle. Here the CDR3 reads CSAPGHLKRREQYF. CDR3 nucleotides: TGCAGTGCACCGGGACACCTAAAAAGGCGGGAGCAGTACTTC.

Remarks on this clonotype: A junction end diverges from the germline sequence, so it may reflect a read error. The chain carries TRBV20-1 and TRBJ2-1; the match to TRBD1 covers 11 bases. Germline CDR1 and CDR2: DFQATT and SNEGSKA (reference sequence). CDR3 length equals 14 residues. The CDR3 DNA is TGCAGTACTAGAGGACAGGGGGCGTACAATGAGCAGTTCTTC. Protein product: CSTRGQGAYNEQFF.

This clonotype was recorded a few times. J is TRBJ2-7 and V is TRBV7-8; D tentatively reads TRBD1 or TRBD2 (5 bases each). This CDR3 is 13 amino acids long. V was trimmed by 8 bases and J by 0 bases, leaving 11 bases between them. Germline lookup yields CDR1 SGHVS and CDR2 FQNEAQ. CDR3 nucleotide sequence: TGTGCCAGCTCTTGGGGGTTCTCCTACGAGCAGTACTTC. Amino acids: CASSWGFSYEQYF.

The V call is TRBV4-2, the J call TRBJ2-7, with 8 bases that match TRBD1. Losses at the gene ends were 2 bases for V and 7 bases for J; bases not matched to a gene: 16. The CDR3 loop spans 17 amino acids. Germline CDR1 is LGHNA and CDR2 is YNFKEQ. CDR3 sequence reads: CASSQPTGTGGRGEQYF. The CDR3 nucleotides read TGTGCCAGCAGCCAACCAACCGGGACAGGAGGTCGCGGGGAGCAGTACTTC.

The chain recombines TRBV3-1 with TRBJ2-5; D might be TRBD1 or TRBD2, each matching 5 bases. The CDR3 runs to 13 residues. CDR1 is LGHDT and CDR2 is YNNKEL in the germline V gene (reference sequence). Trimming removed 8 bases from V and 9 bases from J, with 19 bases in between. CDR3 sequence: CASGPGTARAQYF. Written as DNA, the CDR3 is TGTGCCAGCGGACCCGGGACCGCAAGGGCCCAGTACTTC.

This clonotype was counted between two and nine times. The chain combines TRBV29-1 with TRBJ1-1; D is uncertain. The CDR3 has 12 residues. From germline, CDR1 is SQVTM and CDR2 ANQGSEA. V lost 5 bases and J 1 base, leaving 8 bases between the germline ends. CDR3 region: CSVSQTNTEAFF. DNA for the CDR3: TGCAGCGTTTCTCAGACGAACACTGAAGCTTTCTTT.

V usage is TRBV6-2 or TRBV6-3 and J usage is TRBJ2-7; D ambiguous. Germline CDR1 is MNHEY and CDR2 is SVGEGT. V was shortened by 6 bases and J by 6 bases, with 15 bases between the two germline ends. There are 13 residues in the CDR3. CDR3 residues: CASSPLRVSEQYF. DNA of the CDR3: TGTGCCAGCAGCCCACTTCGGGTTTCCGAGCAGTACTTC.

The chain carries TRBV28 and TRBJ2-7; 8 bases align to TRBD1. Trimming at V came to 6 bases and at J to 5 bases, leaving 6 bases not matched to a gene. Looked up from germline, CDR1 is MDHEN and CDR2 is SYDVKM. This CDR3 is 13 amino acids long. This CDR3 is CASRWTGNHEQYF. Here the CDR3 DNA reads TGTGCCAGCAGATGGACAGGGAACCACGAGCAGTACTTC.

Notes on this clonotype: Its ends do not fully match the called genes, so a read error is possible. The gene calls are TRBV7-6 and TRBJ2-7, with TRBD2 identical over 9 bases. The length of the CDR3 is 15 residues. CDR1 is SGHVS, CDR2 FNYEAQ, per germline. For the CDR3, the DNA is TGTGCCAGCAGCTTAGACGGGCGGGAGGGGCGCGAGCGGTACTTC. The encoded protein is CASSLDGREGRERYF.

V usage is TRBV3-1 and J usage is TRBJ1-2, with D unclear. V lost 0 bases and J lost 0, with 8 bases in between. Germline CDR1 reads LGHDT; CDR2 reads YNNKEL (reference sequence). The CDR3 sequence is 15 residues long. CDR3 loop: CASSQDVRANYGYTF. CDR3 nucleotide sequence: TGTGCCAGCAGCCAAGATGTACGGGCTAACTATGGCTACACCTTC.

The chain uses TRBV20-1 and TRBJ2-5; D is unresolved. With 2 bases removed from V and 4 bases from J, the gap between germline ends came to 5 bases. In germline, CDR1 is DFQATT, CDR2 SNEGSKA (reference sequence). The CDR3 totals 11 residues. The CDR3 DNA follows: TGCAGTGCTAGAACCGGAGAGACCCAGTACTTC. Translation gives CSARTGETQYF.

The CDR3 is CSVKVGAVGNQPQHF. The CDR3 DNA reads TGCAGCGTGAAGGTGGGGGCCGTAGGGAATCAGCCCCAGCATTTT. The chain carries TRBV29-1 and TRBJ1-5, with a weak D call TRBD1 (6 bases). Germline V gene sequence: CDR1 SQVTM, CDR2 ANQGSEA. This CDR3 has 15 residues. V was clipped by 6 bases and J by 4 bases, with 19 bases between them.

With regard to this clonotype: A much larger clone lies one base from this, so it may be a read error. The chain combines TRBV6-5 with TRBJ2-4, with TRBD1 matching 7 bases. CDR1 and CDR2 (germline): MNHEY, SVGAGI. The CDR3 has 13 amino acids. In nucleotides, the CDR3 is TGTACCAGCAGCAGACAGGGAAATTACATTCAGTACTTC. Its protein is CTSSRQGNYIQYF.